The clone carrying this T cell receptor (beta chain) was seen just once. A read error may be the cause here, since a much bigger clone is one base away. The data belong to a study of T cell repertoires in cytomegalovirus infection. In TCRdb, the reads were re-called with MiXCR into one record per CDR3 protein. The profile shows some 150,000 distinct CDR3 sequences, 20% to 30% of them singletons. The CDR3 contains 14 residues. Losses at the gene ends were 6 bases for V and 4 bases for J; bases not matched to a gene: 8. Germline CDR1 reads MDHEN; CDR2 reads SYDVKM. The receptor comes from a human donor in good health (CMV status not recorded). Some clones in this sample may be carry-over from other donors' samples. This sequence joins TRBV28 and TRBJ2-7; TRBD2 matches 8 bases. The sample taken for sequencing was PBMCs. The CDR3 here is CASSTGGGRYEQYF. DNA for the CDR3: TGTGCCAGCAGCACGGGAGGCGGGAGGTACGAGCAGTACTTC.